This TCR beta chain was recorded in a study of T cell repertoires in cytomegalovirus infection. Study-level background: CMV infection plus the matching HLA type was flagged by public TCR beta signatures. Study-level points and caveats: CMV-specific TCR beta clonotypes restricted by HLA-C were the ones dominating the ex vivo response. Accumulated public TCR beta family frequency recognized individuals carrying CMV together with the relevant HLA.

Comments on this clonotype: No antigen is known for it.

This CDR3 is built from 14 residues. V was cut by 4 bases and J by 2 bases, with 9 bases left in between. The germline gives CDR1 SNHLY, CDR2 FYNNEI. MiXCR was run by TCRdb on the reads, yielding one entry per CDR3 protein. Of about 600,000 distinct CDR3 sequences in the sample, roughly a quarter are singletons; the top ten hold 6.5% to 10%. The chain combines TRBV2 with TRBJ2-1, with D maybe TRBD1 (6 bases). The sample taken for sequencing was CD8+ T cells from PBMCs. The sequence derives from a human donor in good health (CMV status not recorded). Some clones in this sample may be carry-over from other donors' samples. The CDR3 spells CASSGDNTYNEQFF. In DNA, the CDR3 is TGTGCCAGCAGTGGGGACAACACCTACAATGAGCAGTTCTTC.